These 25 T cell receptor beta chains were all obtained from the same sample, sequenced in a study of spatial heterogeneity in lung cancer. Time point defined: blood at routine non-recurrence follow-up after resection. In TCRdb, the 5' RACE reads were re-called with MiXCR into one record per CDR3 protein. The table lists over 70,000 distinct CDR3 sequences, around 9.3% of them singletons. The sequenced sample was PBMCs, obtained at follow-up. The receptors stem from a female donor with early-stage non-small cell lung cancer.

In its sample, this clonotype was seen many times. The chain has TRBV7-8 and TRBJ2-7, with D possibly being TRBD1 (6 bases). The germline V and J ends were trimmed by 3 bases and 3 bases, with 9 bases remaining between them. CDR3 length: 13 amino acids. The V gene's germline CDR1 is SGHVS and CDR2 FQNEAQ. Here the CDR3 reads CASSFHRVYEQYF. The CDR3 nucleotides are TGTGCCAGCAGCTTCCACAGGGTCTACGAGCAGTACTTC.

On this clonotype itself: This may be a read error: a much more frequent sequence differs by one nucleotide. The chain uses TRBV12-3 or TRBV12-4 and TRBJ2-1; D is ambiguous. Trimming pared 7 bases from V and 3 bases from J, leaving 4 bases between. The CDR3 is 11 residues long. Here the CDR3 DNA reads TGTGCCAGCACCTACTACAATGAGCAGTTCTTC. Its protein product is CASTYYNEQFF.

This clonotype was counted between two and nine times. V usage is TRBV9 and J usage is TRBJ2-1; D is possibly TRBD1 or TRBD2 (6 bases each). The ends were cut back, 4 bases at V and 5 bases at J, with 19 bases in the middle. Germline CDR1 and CDR2: SGDLS and YYNGEE. This CDR3 spans 16 amino acids. For the CDR3, the DNA is TGTGCCAGCAGCCCAGACACAGGGTGGGGGGACAATGAGCAGTTCTTC. Protein product: CASSPDTGWGDNEQFF. Based on the CDR3 plus reference TRBV9 and TRBJ2-1, the full variable domain is DSGVTQTPKHLITATGQRVTLRCSPRSGDLSVYWYQQSLDQGLQFLIQYYNGEERAKGNILERFSAQQFPDLHSELNLSSLELGDSALYFCASSPDTGWGDNEQFFGPGTRLTVL.

Concerning this clonotype: A read error may explain this, as a much larger clone is one base away. This is likely a read error, given that the CDR3 carries no conserved phenylalanine or tryptophan at its end. The CDR3 sequence: CASRRGNTEAFI. The DNA for the CDR3 is TGTGCCAGCAGGAGGGGGAACACTGAAGCTTTCATT. The genes are TRBV6-2 or TRBV6-3 and TRBJ1-1; a weak D match, TRBD1 (5 bases). CDR3 size: 12 residues. The germline V gene has CDR1 MNHEY and CDR2 SVGEGT. V was cut by 6 bases and J by 1 base, with 6 bases left in between.

This clonotype has ten or more counts. V gene TRBV11-2 combines with J gene TRBJ1-3; D remains unclear. Germline V gene lookup returns CDR1 SGHAT and CDR2 FQNNGV. This CDR3 comprises 14 residues. Trimming took 5 bases from V and 0 from J, leaving 8 bases between them. CDR3 sequence: CASSTTVSGNTIYF. Written as DNA, the CDR3 is TGTGCCAGCAGCACTACAGTCTCTGGAAACACCATATATTTT.

This clonotype was observed many times. The chain uses TRBV2 and TRBJ2-4; tentative D call: TRBD2 (5 bases). The CDR3 contains 15 residues. Trimming took off 4 bases at V and 2 bases at J, with 12 bases between the two ends. CDR1 and CDR2 (germline): SNHLY, FYNNEI. Here the CDR3 reads CASSGRGPSKNIQYF. The CDR3 DNA follows: TGTGCCAGCAGTGGGCGCGGGCCTTCCAAAAACATTCAGTACTTC.

Many counts were recorded for this clonotype. The rearrangement joins TRBV7-6 to TRBJ2-2; no firm D call. Looked up from germline, CDR1 is SGHVS and CDR2 is FNYEAQ. CDR3 size: 14 residues. V was cut by 5 bases and J by 7 bases, with 14 bases left in between. CDR3 in amino acids: CASSPTGIGGELFF. CDR3 DNA: TGTGCCAGCAGCCCGACCGGAATCGGCGGGGAGCTGTTTTTT. Variable domain in full (rest from reference TRBV7-6 and TRBJ2-2): GAGVSQSPRYKVTKRGQDVALRCDPISGHVSLYWYRQALGQGPEFLTYFNYEAQQDKSGLPNDRFSAERPEGSISTLTIQRTEQRDSAMYRCASSPTGIGGELFFGEGSRLTVL.

This clonotype was picked up many times. This chain uses TRBV13 with TRBJ2-2; TRBD2 matches 9 bases. The germline V gene has CDR1 PRHDT and CDR2 FYEKMQ (reference sequence). The CDR3 is 17 residues long. V trimming: 1 base; J trimming: 5 bases; junction bases outside the gene matches: 8. Here the CDR3 reads CASSLAGTSSWTGELFF. The CDR3 bases are TGTGCCAGCAGCTTAGCCGGGACTAGCTCCTGGACCGGGGAGCTGTTTTTT.

In this sample, this clonotype turned up a few times. This rearrangement joins TRBV5-1 to TRBJ1-2, with TRBD1 as a possible D gene (6 bases). The germline V gene encodes CDR1 SGHRS and CDR2 YFSETQ. V was shortened by 1 base and J by 3 bases, with 16 bases between the two germline ends. The CDR3 sequence is 16 residues long. CDR3: CASSLSRTVGDYGYTF. CDR3 in DNA: TGCGCCAGCAGCTTGTCCCGGACAGTTGGTGACTATGGCTACACCTTC.

The rearrangement uses TRBV6-5 and TRBJ2-7, with 9 bases matching TRBD1. The V gene's germline CDR1 is MNHEY and CDR2 SVGAGI. V was clipped by 2 bases and J by 4 bases; unmatched bases: 6. The CDR3 consists of 15 residues. CDR3 bases: TGTGCCAGCAGTTACGTCTTGGGGACAGGGTACGAGCAGTACTTC. It encodes CASSYVLGTGYEQYF.

This clonotype occurred a few times. V is TRBV12-3 or TRBV12-4 and J is TRBJ2-3; maybe TRBD2 (6 bases). Between the trimmed V and J ends, which lost 1 base and 6 bases, there was a span of 14 bases. CDR3 size: 15 residues. CDR3 region: CASSLEGLGEDTQYF. CDR3 nucleotide sequence: TGTGCCAGCAGTTTAGAGGGACTCGGAGAGGATACGCAGTATTTT.

This clonotype was observed a handful of times. As DNA, the CDR3 is TGTGCCAGCAGTGAAGACACCGGGGAGCTGTTTTTT. This translates into CASSEDTGELFF. V gene TRBV6-1 combines with J gene TRBJ2-2; no reliable D call. The CDR3 is 12 amino acids. Germline V gives CDR1 MNHNS, CDR2 SASEGT. Trimming stripped 1 base from V and 3 bases from J, with 0 bases between.

The CDR3 reads CASSELRDNEQFF. The CDR3 DNA sequence: TGTGCCAGCAGTGAGCTTAGGGACAATGAGCAGTTCTTC. The chain has TRBV2 and TRBJ2-1; no clear D gene. V lost 3 bases and J lost 5, with 8 bases in between. Germline V gene data show CDR1 as SNHLY and CDR2 as FYNNEI. The CDR3 consists of 13 residues.

Ten or more counts support this clonotype. The V and J genes are TRBV11-2 and TRBJ2-3, with D uncertain. The V gene lost 5 bases and the J gene lost 0 bases, with 3 bases spanning the gap. Looked up from germline, CDR1 is SGHAT and CDR2 is FQNNGV. This CDR3 spans 12 amino acids. The CDR3 spells CASSISTDTQYF. The CDR3 DNA is TGTGCCAGCAGCATTAGCACAGATACGCAGTATTTT.

There are a few counts of this clonotype. The chain uses TRBV6-1 and TRBJ1-2; D is perhaps TRBD1 (5 bases). The CDR3 runs 12 residues. Trimming stripped 4 bases from V and 10 bases from J, with 13 bases between. CDR1 and CDR2 from the germline V gene are MNHNS and SASEGT. CDR3 region: CASSGGNSYYTF. As DNA, the CDR3 is TGTGCCAGCAGTGGGGGGAACTCCTACTACACCTTC.

This clonotype was counted at least ten times. The V and J genes are TRBV5-1 and TRBJ2-1; maybe TRBD2 (6 bases). Germline CDR1 reads SGHRS; CDR2 reads YFSETQ. The CDR3 is 16 residues long. Trimming removed 4 bases from V and 3 bases from J, with 17 bases in between. CDR3 coding DNA: TGCGCCAGCAGCGTCTCACTACGGGAGAACTACAATGAGCAGTTCTTC. Residues: CASSVSLRENYNEQFF.

V and J are TRBV27 and TRBJ2-5, with 13 bases aligning to TRBD2. Trimming removed 5 bases from V and 4 bases from J; junction bases left unmatched: 10. Per germline, CDR1 MNHEY and CDR2 SMNVEV (reference sequence). CDR3 size: 17 residues. The CDR3 coding sequence is TGTGCCAGCAGTACCCGAGGGACTAGCGGGATTAGAGAGACCCAGTACTTC. Translating it yields CASSTRGTSGIRETQYF.

This clonotype was found many times. V is TRBV28 and J is TRBJ1-5; 8 positions agree with TRBD1. V trimming: 6 bases; J trimming: 6 bases; junction bases outside the gene matches: 10. Germline CDR1 and CDR2: MDHEN and SYDVKM. The CDR3 covers 15 residues. The chain's CDR3 is CASSGPRTGLQPQHF. The CDR3 DNA follows: TGTGCCAGCAGCGGCCCTCGGACAGGGCTTCAGCCCCAGCATTTT.

The chain combines TRBV12-3 or TRBV12-4 with TRBJ2-7, with TRBD1 matching over 9 bases. The J segment lost 6 bases and the V segment lost 5 bases, leaving 5 bases of the junction unmatched. The CDR3 totals 13 residues. For the CDR3, the DNA is TGTGCCAGCAGTCCACAGGGGGCTAGCGAGCAGTACTTC. The encoded protein is CASSPQGASEQYF.

This clonotype was observed many times. The chain has TRBV6-5 and TRBJ1-1; 8 bases match TRBD1. CDR1 MNHEY and CDR2 SVGAGI come from the germline V gene. The junction had 3 bases not matched to a gene; V was cut back by 2 bases and J by 4 bases. The CDR3 length is 14 residues. The CDR3 bases are TGTGCCAGCAGTTACATCGGGACAGGCACTGAAGCTTTCTTT. As protein: CASSYIGTGTEAFF.

This clonotype showed up many times. The rearrangement joins TRBV12-3 or TRBV12-4 to TRBJ2-5; possibly TRBD1 or TRBD2 for D (6 bases each). The CDR3 contains 15 residues. V lost 4 bases and J 4 bases, leaving 16 bases between the germline ends. The DNA for the CDR3 is TGTGCCAGCAGTTCCTACAGGGAGGCAACAGAGACCCAGTACTTC. This codes for CASSSYREATETQYF.

This clonotype was detected only a few times. The chain joins TRBV7-2 to TRBJ2-7; TRBD1 might be the D (5 bases). V shed 5 bases and J shed 3 bases, with 14 bases lying between them. Per the germline V gene, CDR1 is SGHTA and CDR2 is FQGNSA. The length of the CDR3 is 14 residues. The CDR3 region has the DNA TGTGCCAGCAGCACCCGACAGACCTACTACGAGCAGTACTTC. Its translation: CASSTRQTYYEQYF.

Details on this clonotype: A much larger clone differs from this one at a single base, so this may be a read error. The rearrangement links TRBV2 to TRBJ1-2; D gene unclear. V lost 5 bases to trimming and J lost 2 bases, with 15 bases between them. Germline loops: CDR1 SNHLY, CDR2 FYNNEI. The CDR3 covers 15 residues. The CDR3 DNA follows: TGTGCCAGCAGTCCTATACCCGGCATCAACTATGGCTACACCTTC. Translated: CASSPIPGINYGYTF.

The rearrangement links TRBV27 to TRBJ2-7; D is unresolved. The CDR3 length is 13 residues. The V end was cut by 5 bases, the J end by 3 bases, with 11 bases between. Per germline, CDR1 MNHEY and CDR2 SMNVEV (reference sequence). The CDR3 sequence: CASSPRTVYEQYF. CDR3 nucleotides: TGTGCCAGCAGTCCTCGGACGGTCTACGAGCAGTACTTC.

The chain links TRBV5-1 to TRBJ2-7; perhaps TRBD2 as D (5 bases). This CDR3 region has 15 residues. Trimming removed 5 bases from V and 0 bases from J, with 15 bases in between. The germline V gene has CDR1 SGHRS and CDR2 YFSETQ. The chain's CDR3 is CASRPGIGLSYEQYF. The CDR3 nucleotides read TGCGCCAGCAGACCCGGGATAGGCCTCTCCTACGAGCAGTACTTC.